These 21 T cell receptor beta chains originate from one sample sequenced in a study of shared clonotypes between healthy human individuals. Measured with immunoSEQ multiplex PCR; TCRdb has only the in-frame clones, and not every one. The sample holds around 2,000,000 clones, roughly 94% seen once. The source material was naive CD4+ T cells sorted from blood. Described subset: CD45RA+ positively selected. The receptor source for this set is a man aged 18 to 30 in good health.

This chain links TRBV14 with TRBJ2-3; D is possibly TRBD1 (5 bases). The V gene's germline CDR1 is SGHDN and CDR2 FVKESK. The CDR3 has 16 residues. Trimming cost V 1 base and J 2 bases, with 13 bases left between them. The CDR3 spells CASSQAYRRNTDTQYF. CDR3 coding DNA: TGTGCCAGCAGCCAAGCGTACAGGAGAAACACAGATACGCAGTATTTT.

This chain joins TRBV30 and TRBJ1-2, with 8 nucleotides matching TRBD1. Germline lookup yields CDR1 GTSNPN and CDR2 SVGIG (reference sequence). V was clipped by 3 bases and J by 7 bases; unmatched bases: 7. The CDR3 contains 13 residues. CDR3 protein: CAWRQGARPGYTF. The CDR3 nucleotides read TGTGCCTGGAGGCAGGGGGCTCGACCTGGCTACACCTTC.

This clone has a handful of counts. The sample carries other DNA sequences with the same CDR3. The V gene is TRBV30, the J gene TRBJ1-6, with a possible D match to TRBD1 (5 bases). The ends were cut back, 3 bases at V and 0 bases at J, with 9 bases in the middle. Germline CDR1 GTSNPN, CDR2 SVGIG (reference sequence). CDR3 length equals 15 residues. The CDR3 bases are TGTGCCTGGAGCGCAGGGAGCTCCTATAATTCACCCCTCCACTTT. It translates to CAWSAGSSYNSPLHF.

The chain has TRBV7-2 and TRBJ2-3; 11 nucleotides align to TRBD1. The CDR3 contains 15 residues. The germline V gene has CDR1 SGHTA and CDR2 FQGNSA. V trimming: 5 bases; J trimming: 7 bases; junction bases outside the gene matches: 8. The DNA for the CDR3 is TGTGCCAGCAGCCGGACGGGACAGGGGGTAAATACGCAGTATTTT. This translates into CASSRTGQGVNTQYF.

The rearrangement links TRBV6-6 to TRBJ2-1; D is ambiguous. CDR1 MNHNY and CDR2 SVGAGI come from the germline V gene (reference sequence). V was trimmed by 10 bases and J by 0 bases, leaving 4 bases between them. CDR3 length equals 11 residues. The CDR3 here is CATFSYNEQFF. CDR3 nucleotide sequence: TGTGCCACCTTCTCCTACAATGAGCAGTTCTTC.

This clone was counted once. The V gene is TRBV5-1, the J gene TRBJ2-3, with a tentative D call TRBD2 (7 bases). With 4 bases removed from V and 3 bases from J, the gap between germline ends came to 18 bases. This CDR3 has 16 amino acids. In germline, CDR1 is SGHRS, CDR2 YFSETQ. The CDR3 DNA reads TGCGCCAGCAGCCCAGAAGGGGGGCGGGGGACAGATACGCAGTATTTT. This encodes CASSPEGGRGTDTQYF.

This chain joins TRBV5-1 and TRBJ1-3, with D possibly TRBD1 on 6 matching bases. V was pared by 5 bases and J by 0 bases, with 12 bases between. The CDR3 sequence is 15 residues long. Germline CDR1 is SGHRS and CDR2 is YFSETQ. The CDR3 protein is CASREGGISGNTIYF. CDR3 nucleotides: TGCGCCAGCAGGGAAGGGGGAATCTCTGGAAACACCATATATTTT. Full variable domain (remainder filled in from reference TRBV5-1 and TRBJ1-3): KAGVTQTPRYLIKTRGQQVTLSCSPISGHRSVSWYQQTPGQGLQFLFEYFSETQRNKGNFPGRFSGRQFSNSRSEMNVSTLELGDSALYLCASREGGISGNTIYFGEGSWLTVV.

The chain has TRBV6-5 and TRBJ1-3, with D unclear. Germline loops: CDR1 MNHEY, CDR2 SVGAGI. V lost 0 bases and J 8 bases, leaving 11 bases between the germline ends. The CDR3 runs 14 residues. CDR3 loop: CASSYSPGLDTIYF. CDR3 nucleotides: TGTGCCAGCAGTTACTCACCCGGTTTGGACACCATATATTTT.

The chain carries TRBV6-1 and TRBJ1-5, with D possibly matching TRBD1 (5 bases). CDR3 length: 13 amino acids. The V end lost 6 bases, the J end lost 4 bases, and 10 bases lay between the germline ends. In germline, CDR1 is MNHNS, CDR2 SASEGT. The CDR3 reads CASSEQENQPQHF. In DNA form, the CDR3 reads TGTGCCAGCAGCGAACAGGAAAATCAGCCCCAGCATTTT.

The J gene is TRBJ1-3, the V gene TRBV18; D is ambiguous. V was clipped by 3 bases and J by 4 bases, with 10 bases between them. The CDR3 length is 14 residues. Germline CDR1 reads KGHSH; CDR2 reads LQKENI. CDR3 sequence (DNA): TGTGCCAGCTCACCCCTTAACCAAGGAAACACCATATATTTT. Translation: CASSPLNQGNTIYF.

The chain employs TRBV2 and TRBJ1-6, with TRBD1 identical over 7 bases. V gave up 7 bases and J gave up 7 bases; unmatched junction bases: 10. This CDR3 comprises 15 residues. Germline lookup yields CDR1 SNHLY and CDR2 FYNNEI. CDR3 DNA sequence: TGTGCCAGCACTGGACAGGTGATAGGCAATTCACCCCTCCACTTT. It translates to CASTGQVIGNSPLHF.

This chain links TRBV7-2 with TRBJ2-7; the D gene is possibly TRBD2 (6 bases). The CDR3 runs 15 residues. In germline, CDR1 is SGHTA, CDR2 FQGNSA. V lost 5 bases, J lost 2 bases, and 16 bases lay in between. CDR3 protein: CASSRGPGETYEQYF. In DNA, the CDR3 is TGTGCCAGCAGCCGTGGACCGGGAGAGACCTACGAGCAGTACTTC.

In regard to this clone: Other DNA sequences within the sample encode an identical CDR3. The chain recombines TRBV19 with TRBJ1-2; D is undetermined. The germline V and J ends were trimmed by 4 bases and 5 bases, with 2 bases remaining between them. Germline V gene lookup returns CDR1 LNHDA and CDR2 SQIVND (reference sequence). There are 10 residues in the CDR3. In DNA, the CDR3 is TGTGCCAGTAGTAGTTATGGCTACACCTTC. Protein: CASSSYGYTF. Looking up the rest from reference TRBV19 and TRBJ1-2 gives the full variable domain: DGGITQSPKYLFRKEGQNVTLSCEQNLNHDAMYWYRQDPGQGLRLIYYSQIVNDFQKGDIAEGYSVSREKKESFPLTVTSAQKNPTAFYLCASSSYGYTFGSGTRLTVV.

The chain couples TRBV5-1 to TRBJ2-3; D not certain. The CDR3 runs 13 residues. Germline CDR1 and CDR2: SGHRS and YFSETQ. The germline V and J ends were trimmed by 3 bases and 6 bases, with 11 bases remaining between them. The CDR3 nucleotides are TGCGCCAGCAGCTCGGGCCTGGAGGATACGCAGTATTTT. It yields the protein CASSSGLEDTQYF.

The chain employs TRBV10-3 and TRBJ2-3; perhaps TRBD2 as D (6 bases). With 7 bases removed from V and 0 bases from J, the gap between germline ends came to 11 bases. This CDR3 contains 14 residues. Germline V CDR1 and CDR2: ENHRY, SYGVKD. The CDR3 nucleotides read TGTGCCATCAAGGCGGGGCTTAGCACAGATACGCAGTATTTT. Amino acid sequence: CAIKAGLSTDTQYF.

The chain carries TRBV5-1 and TRBJ1-5; D possibly corresponds to TRBD1 (6 bases). This CDR3 region has 13 residues. The germline V gene encodes CDR1 SGHRS and CDR2 YFSETQ. Trimming removed 5 bases from V and 5 bases from J, with 11 bases in between. CDR3 sequence: CASRDREDQPQHF. Written as DNA, the CDR3 is TGCGCCAGCAGGGACAGAGAGGATCAGCCCCAGCATTTT.

J is TRBJ2-5 and V is TRBV12-5; D ambiguous. The germline V gene encodes CDR1 LGHNT and CDR2 FRNRAP. This CDR3 has 13 residues. V was cut by 2 bases and J by 9 bases, with 13 bases left in between. CDR3 residues: CASGLIDRGAQYF. DNA for the CDR3: TGTGCTAGTGGTTTGATAGACCGTGGAGCCCAGTACTTC.

The rearrangement uses TRBV29-1 and TRBJ2-7; D may be TRBD1 (7 bases). This CDR3 contains 15 residues. V lost 1 base to trimming and J lost 2 bases, with 15 bases between them. Per the germline V gene, CDR1 is SQVTM and CDR2 is ANQGSEA. CDR3 loop: CSVEGGDQGAYEQYF. The CDR3 nucleotides are TGCAGCGTTGAAGGGGGGGACCAGGGGGCCTACGAGCAGTACTTC.

The chain carries TRBV5-4 and TRBJ2-1; 11 bases agree with TRBD2. The germline V gene encodes CDR1 SGHNT and CDR2 YYREEE (reference sequence). The CDR3 is 16 amino acids. The J segment lost 7 bases and the V segment lost 4 bases, leaving 10 bases of the junction unmatched. The CDR3 protein is CASSKWGLAVGNEQFF. The CDR3, as DNA: TGTGCCAGCAGCAAATGGGGACTAGCGGTGGGGAATGAGCAGTTCTTC.

The chain uses TRBV27 and TRBJ2-5; TRBD2 agrees at 7 bases. Trimming at V came to 1 base and at J to 5 bases, leaving 10 bases not matched to a gene. CDR1 MNHEY and CDR2 SMNVEV come from the germline V gene (reference sequence). The CDR3 sequence is 16 residues long. CDR3 in amino acids: CASSLFSSGGVETQYF. DNA of the CDR3: TGTGCCAGCAGTTTATTTTCCTCGGGAGGAGTGGAGACCCAGTACTTC.

The chain couples TRBV20-1 to TRBJ1-1; 9 positions agree with TRBD1. The V gene's germline CDR1 is DFQATT and CDR2 SNEGSKA (reference sequence). This CDR3 is 11 amino acids long. V gave up 6 bases and J gave up 10 bases; unmatched junction bases: 6. For the CDR3, the DNA is TGCAGTGCGATCACAGGGGGCGCAGCTTTCTTT. Translated: CSAITGGAAFF.